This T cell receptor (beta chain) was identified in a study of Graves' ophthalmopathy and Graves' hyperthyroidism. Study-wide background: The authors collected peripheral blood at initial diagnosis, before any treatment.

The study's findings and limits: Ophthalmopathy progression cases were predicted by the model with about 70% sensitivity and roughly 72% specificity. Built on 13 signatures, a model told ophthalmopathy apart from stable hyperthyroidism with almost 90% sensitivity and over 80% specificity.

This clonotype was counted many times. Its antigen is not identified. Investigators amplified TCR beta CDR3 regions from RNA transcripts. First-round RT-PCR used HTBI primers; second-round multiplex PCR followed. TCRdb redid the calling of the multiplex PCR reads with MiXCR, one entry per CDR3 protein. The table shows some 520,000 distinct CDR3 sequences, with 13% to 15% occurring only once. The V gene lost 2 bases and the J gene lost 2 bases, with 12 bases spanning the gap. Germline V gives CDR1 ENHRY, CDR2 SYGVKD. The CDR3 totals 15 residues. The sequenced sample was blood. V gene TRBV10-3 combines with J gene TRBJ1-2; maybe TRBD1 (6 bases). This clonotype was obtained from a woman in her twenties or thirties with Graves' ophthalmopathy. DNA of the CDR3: TGTGCCATCAGTGAGGACAGGACGCAAAACTATGGCTACACCTTC. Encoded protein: CAISEDRTQNYGYTF.